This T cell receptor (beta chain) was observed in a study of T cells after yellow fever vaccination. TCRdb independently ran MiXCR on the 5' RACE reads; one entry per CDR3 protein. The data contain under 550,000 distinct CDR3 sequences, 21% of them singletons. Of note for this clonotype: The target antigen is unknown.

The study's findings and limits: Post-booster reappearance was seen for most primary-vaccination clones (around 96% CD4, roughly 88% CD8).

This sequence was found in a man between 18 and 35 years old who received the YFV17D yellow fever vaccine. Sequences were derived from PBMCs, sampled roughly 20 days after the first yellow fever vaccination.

The CDR3 coding sequence is TGTGCCAGCAGTTCTGGAGGGGGAACCTACAATGAGCAGTTCTTC. Its translation is CASSSGGGTYNEQFF. J is TRBJ2-1 and V is TRBV6-2 or TRBV6-3; TRBD1 or TRBD2 may be the D gene (6 bases each). Per the germline V gene, CDR1 is MNHEY and CDR2 is SVGEGT. V was trimmed by 4 bases and J by 2 bases, leaving 12 bases between them. The CDR3 covers 15 residues.